This record looks at one T cell receptor (beta chain) sequence and its context. The source of the sample is a study of blood T cell repertoires in COVID-19. Germline CDR1 and CDR2: KGHSH and LQKENI. V was pared by 2 bases and J by 7 bases, with 10 bases of the junction left unmatched. The CDR3 runs 16 residues. The assay was immunoSEQ multiplex PCR, and TCRdb's table has in-frame clones only and misses some. The data hold 400,000 or so clones, with about nine tenths observed a single time. The sample taken for sequencing was peripheral blood. The chain links TRBV18 to TRBJ2-2, with TRBD1 matching 7 bases. This clonotype was obtained from a woman between 40 and 55 years old with COVID-19, enrolled during active disease. The CDR3 sequence: CASSPEVSGGIGELFF. CDR3 DNA: TGTGCCAGCTCACCAGAAGTGTCAGGGGGAATCGGGGAGCTGTTTTTT.